The sequence of this T cell receptor (beta chain) was determined in a study of cytomegalovirus exposure and HLA in healthy donors (dated by TCRdb to 2015 to 2018). A note on the overall study: The 666 repertoires of the first cohort and the roughly 120 validation repertoires were produced on the same platform, according to a later analysis. The study aimed to test whether signatures of past pathogen exposure could be identified by cataloging public T cell receptors. Along with the 666-subject first cohort, a separate validation cohort of some 130 different subjects was used. High-throughput TCR immunosequencing, statistical association of individual TCRs with disease status, and machine learning were combined to predict cytomegalovirus infection status.

The donors were included in the validation cohort of 90 to 150 subjects, a group kept apart from the approximately 670-subject first cohort. Points the paper makes about the study in general: The study listed 150 to 200 TCR beta chains as associated with cytomegalovirus. Three of the identified cytomegalovirus-associated TCR beta chains were confirmed in vitro to be specific for cytomegalovirus antigens. The classifier was reported to diagnose cytomegalovirus status with high specificity and sensitivity in both the original and validation cohorts. While some public TCRs were present in many individuals, most TCR sequences turned up only very rarely across donors. Of the cluster scores, about 94% were above 0 in a later analysis, which found that TCRs clustered in the first cohort also tended to co-occur in the 95 to 150 validation repertoires. The validation cohort had no HLA typing available for a later analysis, so co-occurrence within that cohort was assessed over all 120 or so repertoires. According to the authors, the approach could potentially be generalized to other disease states and immunological phenotypes.

The CDR3, cysteine through phenylalanine, is 12 amino acids long. Only CDR3 DNA is held: 36 bases, read in frame from base 1. Relative to germline, V is 4 bases shorter and J is 4 bases shorter, with 6 bases between their ends. The CDR1 and CDR2 encoded by the germline V gene (reference sequence) are LNHDA and SQIVND. On this clone: There is no known antigen for this receptor. No much larger clone exists at a distance of one base, and base qualities are not known.

Libraries came from the immunoSEQ multiplex PCR assay. The source study handled its data this way. A statistical classification framework was developed to diagnose cytomegalovirus status using the catalog of TCR beta chain sequences. TCRdb re-hosts the immuneACCESS table, in-frame sequences only. Its copies lack some clones; in the studies checked, an unresolved V gene accounts for under half of them, and the cause for the rest is not known. V and J calls and clone size are as listed in that table; D and trimming were resolved from the DNA. The sample table holds about 280,000 clones, of which 86% were seen once. 1% of the sample comes from the top ten.

The sequence was obtained from a woman aged 18-29 years in good health and CMV-seronegative. The chain joins TRBV19 to TRBJ2-3, with no confident D gene call. The sample comprised PBMCs. The bases are TGTGCCAGTAGTACTCAGGCAGATACGCAGTATTTT. Translated, this is CASSTQADTQYF. With the rest looked up from the reference TRBV19 and TRBJ2-3 genes rather than sequenced, the full variable domain is DGGITQSPKYLFRKEGQNVTLSCEQNLNHDAMYWYRQDPGQGLRLIYYSQIVNDFQKGDIAEGYSVSREKKESFPLTVTSAQKNPTAFYLCASSTQADTQYFGPGTRLTVL.